The entry below gives a single TCR beta chain sequence along with its context. Antigen unknown. The CDR3 loop spans 15 amino acids. Sequencing was performed with immunoSEQ multiplex PCR; in TCRdb, only in-frame clones are kept and a portion is missing. The table includes some 290,000 clones, about 86% detected once. The sample is drawn from a study of Ad26.COV2.S vaccination and SARS-CoV-2 variants. Study context: Doses of Ad26.COV2.S were injected into muscle once or twice, 56 days apart. Study observations and caveats: Analyses of TCR breadth and depth may have underestimated total T cell responses.

Noted treatment: approximately 18 received Ad26.COV2.S at low or high dose, single or two shots; 5 received placebo; per-sample allocation not given. Day 63 after the first vaccine or placebo injection was the time point for sampling. The chain couples TRBV21-1 to TRBJ1-4; TRBD1 is taken as the D call from the table, unchecked against the DNA. TRBV21-1 is given as a pseudogene. This material consisted of peripheral blood, taken in a trial of Ad26.COV2.S vaccine versus placebo. This receptor was obtained from a person aged 18 to 59 who received the Ad26.COV2.S COVID-19 vaccine or a placebo. This CDR3 is CASSSRQGLDEKLFF. The CDR3 region has the DNA TGTGCCAGCAGCTCTCGACAGGGGTTGGATGAAAAACTGTTTTTT.